This TCR beta chain was sequenced during a study of CD8 T cells in Susac syndrome. About the study: Sequenced Susac syndrome patients included about six with active disease and roughly 8 who were in remission. The Susac syndrome patients were therapy-naive, on corticosteroids, or on intravenous immunoglobulin alone at blood draw.

The authors reverse transcribed roughly 0.5 to 1 ug RNA with random hexamers. In TCRdb, the immunoSEQ multiplex PCR reads were re-called with MiXCR into one record per CDR3 protein. Among under 110,000 distinct CDR3 sequences listed, approximately 93% were seen once. Study-level findings and limits: Detection of Susac-specific public clones gave fewer than 20 in total CD8+ repertoires and about 5 in CD8+ TEMRA repertoires. It was acknowledged by the study that relatively few individuals were included in its TCR sequencing and HLA analysis.

CDR1 and CDR2 from the germline V gene are SGHAT and FQNNGV. The CDR3 is made up of 11 amino acids. V lost 8 bases, J lost 2 bases, and 5 bases lay in between. About this clonotype: Its antigen is unidentified.

Sequencing used CD8+ T cells from PBMCs. The sequence was collected from a human donor with Susac syndrome. The chain has TRBV11-2 and TRBJ2-3, with D hard to call. This CDR3 is CASVFTDTQYF. The CDR3 region has the DNA TGTGCCAGCGTCTTCACAGATACGCAGTATTTT.